A selection of T cell receptor beta chains follows, all from one sample in a study of T cells in localized non-small cell lung cancer. Using immunoSEQ multiplex PCR, the repertoire was profiled, and TCRdb retains in-frame clones only, with some absent. The table has over 10,000 clones, around four fifths seen once; the top ten hold 15% to 20%. The specimen was peripheral blood, collected before any cancer treatment. These receptors came from a male donor aged 60 or over with stage I lung adenocarcinoma. Each CDR3 is given with its conserved first and last residue. The D gene is left open where the match is weak. Only some rows state a clone size, as once, few, many or a class for expanded clones.

V	J	size	D	CDR3	DNA
TRBV14	TRBJ1-1	-	-	CASSQVRTPNTEAFF	TGTGCCAGCAGCCAAGTTCGGACACCGAACACTGAAGCTTTCTTT
TRBV7-7	TRBJ2-1	-	TRBD2	CASSSGRGTSGYNEQFF	TGTGCTAGCAGCTCGGGACGGGGGACTAGCGGGTACAATGAGCAGTTCTTC
TRBV18	TRBJ1-5	-	-	CASRELSNQPQHF	TGTGCCAGCAGGGAGTTGAGCAATCAGCCCCAGCATTTT
TRBV28	TRBJ1-2	-	TRBD1	CASSIQGARNYGYTF	TGTGCCAGCTCGATACAGGGGGCCCGTAACTATGGCTACACCTTC
TRBV5-3	TRBJ2-4	once	-	CASSLDGSIGDIQYF	TGTGCCAGCAGCTTGGATGGGAGTATAGGCGACATTCAGTACTTC
TRBV6-6	TRBJ2-3	-	TRBD2	CASSLLAVPSTDTQYF	TGTGCCAGCAGCCTACTAGCGGTACCCTCCACAGATACGCAGTATTTT
TRBV7-9	TRBJ2-1	-	-	CASSDLRGELYNEQFF	TGTGCCAGCAGCGACCTCAGGGGGGAGTTATACAATGAGCAGTTCTTC
TRBV6-4	TRBJ2-1	-	TRBD2	CASSAGTSGDNEQFF	TGTGCCAGCAGTGCGGGGACTAGCGGGGACAATGAGCAGTTCTTC
TRBV6-6	TRBJ2-3	-	-	CASSFSRAKRTDTQYF	TGTGCCAGCAGTTTCTCCCGGGCCAAGCGCACAGATACGCAGTATTTT
TRBV9	TRBJ2-3	few	TRBD2	CASSGVAGGPETTQYF	TGTGCCAGCAGCGGGGTAGCGGGAGGGCCCGAGACTACGCAGTATTTT
TRBV21-1	TRBJ2-1	-	-	CASSKGDRGYNEQFF	TGTGCCAGCAGCAAGGGAGACAGGGGCTACAATGAGCAGTTCTTC
TRBV6-1	TRBJ1-2	-	-	CASSERGGHQYGYGYTF	TGTGCCAGCAGTGAAAGGGGGGGACATCAATACGGCTATGGCTACACCTTC
TRBV27	TRBJ2-7	-	-	CASSLNLGPYEQYF	TGTGCCAGCAGTTTAAATCTGGGTCCCTACGAGCAGTACTTC
TRBV9	TRBJ2-3	-	TRBD2	CASSVRSGGVDTQYF	TGTGCCAGCAGCGTAAGGTCGGGGGGAGTGGATACGCAGTATTTT
TRBV11-2	TRBJ2-7	-	-	CASSPYSIPYEQYF	TGTGCCAGCAGCCCATACAGTATTCCTTACGAGCAGTACTTC
TRBV27	TRBJ2-5	-	-	CASSLRAVGVQETQYF	TGTGCCAGCAGTTTAAGGGCGGTGGGGGTCCAAGAGACCCAGTACTTC
TRBV28	TRBJ1-5	-	-	CASSLGQVNQPQHF	TGTGCCAGCAGTTTAGGGCAGGTCAATCAGCCCCAGCATTTT
TRBV28	TRBJ1-5	-	-	CASSVGLHSNQPQHF	TGTGCCAGCAGTGTGGGACTGCATAGCAATCAGCCCCAGCATTTT
TRBV6-1	TRBJ2-7	-	TRBD2	CASSLVAGDEQYF	TGTGCCAGCAGTTTAGTAGCGGGAGACGAGCAGTACTTC
TRBV6-5	TRBJ2-1	-	-	CASSFEFGNEQFF	TGTGCCAGCAGCTTTGAATTCGGCAATGAGCAGTTCTTC
TRBV5-1	TRBJ1-2	-	-	CASCEGDTNYGYTF	TGCGCCAGCTGCGAGGGCGACACCAACTATGGCTACACCTTC
TRBV28	TRBJ1-6	-	-	CASSLQQGHLHF	TGTGCCAGCAGTTTACAACAGGGTCACCTCCACTTT
TRBV2	TRBJ2-5	-	-	CASNPRGGTQYF	TGTGCCAGCAATCCCAGGGGGGGGACCCAGTACTTC
TRBV28	TRBJ2-5	-	-	CASILSSGAKVIGGETQYF	TGTGCCAGCATCTTAAGCTCGGGCGCCAAAGTCATCGGCGGAGAGACCCAGTACTTC
TRBV28	TRBJ2-7	-	TRBD1	CASRDRGIYEQYF	TGTGCCAGCAGGGACAGGGGAATCTACGAGCAGTACTTC
TRBV11-2	TRBJ2-3	-	-	CASSLRSERDTQYF	TGTGCCAGCAGCTTAAGGTCAGAGAGAGATACGCAGTATTTT
TRBV28	TRBJ1-5	few	-	CATTWEGRSNQPQHF	TGTGCCACTACGTGGGAGGGGAGGAGCAATCAGCCCCAGCATTTT
TRBV28	TRBJ2-6	-	-	CASSPPGVGANVLTF	TGTGCCAGCAGTCCCCCAGGGGTTGGGGCCAACGTCCTGACTTTC
TRBV11-2	TRBJ1-2	-	TRBD1	CASSLGQGYGYTF	TGTGCCAGCAGCTTAGGACAGGGCTATGGCTACACCTTC
TRBV9	TRBJ2-1	-	TRBD1	CASSPTGRSIEQFF	TGTGCCAGCAGCCCGACAGGGAGATCAATTGAGCAGTTCTTC
TRBV7-6	TRBJ2-2	-	-	CASSLDNTGELFF	TGTGCCAGCAGCTTAGACAACACCGGGGAGCTGTTTTTT
TRBV19	TRBJ1-2	-	-	CASSLRGNYGYTF	TGTGCCAGTAGTCTTCGCGGGAACTATGGCTACACCTTC
TRBV2	TRBJ2-7	-	TRBD2	CASMGGLAGSEQYF	TGTGCCAGCATGGGGGGACTAGCGGGATCCGAGCAGTACTTC
TRBV27	TRBJ1-5	-	-	CASSRSPDNQPQHF	TGTGCCAGCAGTCGGTCGCCGGACAATCAGCCCCAGCATTTT
TRBV28	TRBJ1-2	once	-	CASSLDGYGYTF	TGTGCCAGCAGTCTGGACGGCTATGGCTACACCTTC
TRBV5-1	TRBJ2-1	-	TRBD2	CASKLAFAGGIISSYNEQFF	TGCGCCAGCAAGTTGGCGTTCGCGGGAGGGATAATCAGCTCCTACAATGAGCAGTTCTTC
TRBV5-1	TRBJ2-7	-	TRBD2	CASSNPAGTAYEQYF	TGCGCCAGCAGTAACCCAGCGGGAACGGCTTACGAGCAGTACTTC
TRBV7-2	TRBJ2-1	-	-	CASSLGGQGNYNEQFF	TGTGCCAGCAGCTTAGGGGGGCAGGGGAACTACAATGAGCAGTTCTTC
TRBV7-2	TRBJ1-2	medium-sized	-	CASSLVTGQRVRGYTF	TGTGCCAGCAGCTTAGTGACGGGACAAAGGGTCCGTGGCTACACCTTC
TRBV5-8	TRBJ1-5	few	-	CASSGYNQPQHF	TGTGCCAGCAGTGGGTATAATCAGCCCCAGCATTTT
TRBV19	TRBJ2-7	-	TRBD1	CASSMGTVSYEQYF	TGTGCCAGTAGTATGGGGACAGTCTCCTACGAGCAGTACTTC
TRBV5-1	TRBJ2-7	-	-	CASSLQGYEQYF	TGCGCCAGCAGCCTACAAGGCTACGAGCAGTACTTC
TRBV5-1	TRBJ2-7	-	-	CASSLGVYEQYF	TGCGCCAGCAGCTTGGGCGTGTACGAGCAGTACTTC
TRBV2	TRBJ2-3	few	-	CASRRTGAGTDTQYF	TGTGCCAGCAGAAGAACGGGAGCGGGCACAGATACGCAGTATTTT
TRBV5-6	TRBJ2-1	-	TRBD2	CASSLGLAAKSSYNEQFF	TGTGCCAGCAGCCTAGGACTAGCGGCAAAAAGCTCCTACAATGAGCAGTTCTTC
TRBV18	TRBJ1-4	-	-	CASSISTNEKLFF	TGTGCCAGCTCAATTTCAACTAATGAAAAACTGTTTTTT
TRBV5-1	TRBJ2-7	few	TRBD1	CASSRDRGAYEQYF	TGCGCCAGCAGCCGTGACAGGGGAGCCTACGAGCAGTACTTC
TRBV27	TRBJ2-5	-	-	CASGPQETQYF	TGTGCCAGCGGCCCTCAAGAGACCCAGTACTTC
TRBV28	TRBJ1-5	-	TRBD1	CASSPGQGGRHF	TGTGCCAGCAGTCCGGGACAGGGTGGTAGGCATTTT
TRBV6-1	TRBJ1-3	-	-	CASSDRWGNTIYF	TGTGCCAGCAGTGATAGATGGGGAAACACCATATATTTT
TRBV13	TRBJ2-3	-	TRBD1	CASSTRDREIDTQYF	TGTGCCAGCAGCACCCGGGACAGGGAAATAGATACGCAGTATTTT
TRBV7-9	TRBJ2-3	-	TRBD1	CASSQTGDSTDTQYF	TGTGCCAGCAGCCAGACAGGGGATAGCACAGATACGCAGTATTTT
TRBV5-1	TRBJ1-4	once	TRBD1	CASSAGQGLGKLFF	TGCGCCAGCAGCGCCGGACAGGGTCTCGGAAAACTGTTTTTT
TRBV5-4	TRBJ2-2	-	-	CASTPEDETGELFF	TGTGCCAGCACCCCGGAGGATGAGACCGGGGAGCTGTTTTTT
TRBV9	TRBJ1-5	few	-	CASSVDLASGQPQHF	TGTGCCAGCAGCGTCGACCTCGCATCAGGTCAGCCCCAGCATTTT
TRBV11-1	TRBJ2-1	-	-	CASSLTVPRDKQFF	TGTGCCAGCAGCTTAACAGTACCGCGAGATAAGCAGTTCTTC